This T cell receptor beta chain came from a study of OX40 agonist ivuxolimab in advanced cancers. TCRdb's table, derived via immunoSEQ multiplex PCR, lists solely in-frame clones and lacks some. The repertoire holds tens of thousands of clones, with roughly nine tenths as singletons. With 4 bases clipped from V and 4 bases from J, the junction kept 13 bases outside the gene matches. Germline assignment: CDR1 SGHRS and CDR2 YFSETQ. The CDR3 covers 19 residues. The starting material was CD4+ or CD8+ T cells sorted from blood, obtained in a trial of the OX40 agonist ivuxolimab. This chain connects TRBV5-1 to TRBJ2-1, with TRBD2 identical over 14 bases. This receptor was obtained from an adult with an advanced solid tumor such as melanoma, head and neck, liver or kidney cancer. CDR3 DNA: TGCGCCAGCAGCGCGAGCCCGACTAGCGGGAGGGGGCTTTACAATGAGCAGTTCTTC. Residues: CASSASPTSGRGLYNEQFF.